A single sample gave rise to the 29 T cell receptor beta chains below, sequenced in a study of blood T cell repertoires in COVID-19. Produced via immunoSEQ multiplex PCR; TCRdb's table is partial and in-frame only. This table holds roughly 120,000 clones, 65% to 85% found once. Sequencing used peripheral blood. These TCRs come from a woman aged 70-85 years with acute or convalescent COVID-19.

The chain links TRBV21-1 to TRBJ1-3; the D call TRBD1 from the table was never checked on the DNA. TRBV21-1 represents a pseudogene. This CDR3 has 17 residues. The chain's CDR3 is CASSRDRGRIAGNTIYF. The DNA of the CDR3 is TGTGCCAGCAGCCGGGACAGGGGTCGAATTGCTGGAAACACCATATATTTT.

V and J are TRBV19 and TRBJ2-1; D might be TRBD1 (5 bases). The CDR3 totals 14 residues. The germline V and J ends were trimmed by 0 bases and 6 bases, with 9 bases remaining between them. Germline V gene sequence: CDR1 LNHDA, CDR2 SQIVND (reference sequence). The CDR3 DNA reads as TGTGCCAGTAGTATAGATTCAGGGCCCAATGAGCAGTTCTTC. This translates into CASSIDSGPNEQFF.

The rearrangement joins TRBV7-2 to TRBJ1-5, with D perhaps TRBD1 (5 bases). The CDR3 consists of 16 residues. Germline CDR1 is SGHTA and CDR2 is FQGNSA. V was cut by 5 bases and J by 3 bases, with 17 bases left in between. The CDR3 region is CASSPSRAGNNQPQHF. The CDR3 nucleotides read TGTGCCAGCAGCCCCTCCAGGGCAGGCAACAATCAGCCCCAGCATTTT.

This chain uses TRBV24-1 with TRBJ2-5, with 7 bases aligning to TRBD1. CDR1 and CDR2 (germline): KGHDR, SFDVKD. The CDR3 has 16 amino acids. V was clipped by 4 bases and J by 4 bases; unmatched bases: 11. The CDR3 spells CATSDRTGDSGETQYF. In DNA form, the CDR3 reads TGTGCCACCAGTGACCGAACAGGGGACAGTGGAGAGACCCAGTACTTC.

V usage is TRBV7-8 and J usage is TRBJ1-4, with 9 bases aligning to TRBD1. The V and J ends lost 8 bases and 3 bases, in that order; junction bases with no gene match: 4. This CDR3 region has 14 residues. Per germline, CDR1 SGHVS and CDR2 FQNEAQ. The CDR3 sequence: CASGGTGPNEKLFF. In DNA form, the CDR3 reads TGTGCCAGCGGCGGGACAGGGCCTAATGAAAAACTGTTTTTT. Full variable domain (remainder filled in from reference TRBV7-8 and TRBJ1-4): GAGVSQSPRYKVAKRGQDVALRCDPISGHVSLFWYQQALGQGPEFLTYFQNEAQLDKSGLPSDRFFAERPEGSVSTLKIQRTQQEDSAVYLCASGGTGPNEKLFFGSGTQLSVL.

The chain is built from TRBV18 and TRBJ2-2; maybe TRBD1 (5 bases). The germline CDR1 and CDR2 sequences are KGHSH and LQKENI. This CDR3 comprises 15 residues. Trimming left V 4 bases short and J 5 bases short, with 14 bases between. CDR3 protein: CASSLPTAGTGELFF. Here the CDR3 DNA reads TGTGCCAGCTCACTACCGACGGCAGGGACCGGGGAGCTGTTTTTT.

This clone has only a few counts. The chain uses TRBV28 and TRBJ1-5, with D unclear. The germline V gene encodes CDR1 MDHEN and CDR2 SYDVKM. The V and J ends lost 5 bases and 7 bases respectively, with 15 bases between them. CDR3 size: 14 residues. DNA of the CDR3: TGTGCCAGCAGTCCCCCTCTGACGGGGCAGCCCCAGCATTTT. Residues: CASSPPLTGQPQHF.

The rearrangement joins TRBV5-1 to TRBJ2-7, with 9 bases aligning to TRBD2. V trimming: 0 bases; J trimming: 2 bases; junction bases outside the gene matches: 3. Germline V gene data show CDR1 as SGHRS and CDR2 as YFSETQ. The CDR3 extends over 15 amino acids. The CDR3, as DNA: TGCGCCAGCAGCTTGGTTTTAGCGGGGGCCTACGAGCAGTACTTC. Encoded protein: CASSLVLAGAYEQYF.

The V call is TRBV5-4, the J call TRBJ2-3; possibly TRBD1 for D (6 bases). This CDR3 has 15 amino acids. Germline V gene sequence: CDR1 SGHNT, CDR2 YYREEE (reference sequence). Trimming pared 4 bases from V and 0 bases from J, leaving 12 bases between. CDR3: CASSLTGTSTDTQYF. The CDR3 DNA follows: TGTGCCAGCAGCCTTACAGGGACCAGCACAGATACGCAGTATTTT. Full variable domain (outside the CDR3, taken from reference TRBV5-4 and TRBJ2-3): ETGVTQSPTHLIKTRGQQVTLRCSSQSGHNTVSWYQQALGQGPQFIFQYYREEENGRGNFPPRFSGLQFPNYSSELNVNALELDDSALYLCASSLTGTSTDTQYFGPGTRLTVL.

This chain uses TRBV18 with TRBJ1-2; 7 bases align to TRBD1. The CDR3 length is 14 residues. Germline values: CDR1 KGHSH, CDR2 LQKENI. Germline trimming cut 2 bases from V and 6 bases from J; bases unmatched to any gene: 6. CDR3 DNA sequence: TGTGCCAGCTCACCAACCGAGGGGGCGGATGGCTACACCTTC. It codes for CASSPTEGADGYTF.

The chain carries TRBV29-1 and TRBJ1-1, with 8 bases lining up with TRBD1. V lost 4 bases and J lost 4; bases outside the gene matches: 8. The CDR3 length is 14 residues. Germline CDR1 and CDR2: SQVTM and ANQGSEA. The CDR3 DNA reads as TGCAGCGTTGTTGACAGGGGCTGGAGCACTGAAGCTTTCTTT. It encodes CSVVDRGWSTEAFF.

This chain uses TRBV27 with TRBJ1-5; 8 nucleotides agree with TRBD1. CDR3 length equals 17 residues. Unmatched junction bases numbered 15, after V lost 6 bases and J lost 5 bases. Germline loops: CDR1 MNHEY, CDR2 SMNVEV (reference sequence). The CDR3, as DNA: TGTGCCAGCAGCCAGATGGGCAGGGGGCTGGTACATCAGCCCCAGCATTTT. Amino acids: CASSQMGRGLVHQPQHF.

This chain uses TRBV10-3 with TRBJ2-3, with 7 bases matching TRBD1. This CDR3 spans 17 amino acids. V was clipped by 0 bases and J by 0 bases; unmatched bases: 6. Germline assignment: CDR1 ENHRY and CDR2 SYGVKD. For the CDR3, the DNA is TGTGCCATCAGTGAGTCGAATAACAGGGGAAGCACAGATACGCAGTATTTT. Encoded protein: CAISESNNRGSTDTQYF.

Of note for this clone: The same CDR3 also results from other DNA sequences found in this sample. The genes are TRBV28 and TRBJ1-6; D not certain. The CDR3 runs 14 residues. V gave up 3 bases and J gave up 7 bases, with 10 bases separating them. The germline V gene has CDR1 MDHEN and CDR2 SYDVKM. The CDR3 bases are TGTGCCAGCAGTTTTCTGGGAGGGAATTCACCCCTCCACTTT. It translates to CASSFLGGNSPLHF.

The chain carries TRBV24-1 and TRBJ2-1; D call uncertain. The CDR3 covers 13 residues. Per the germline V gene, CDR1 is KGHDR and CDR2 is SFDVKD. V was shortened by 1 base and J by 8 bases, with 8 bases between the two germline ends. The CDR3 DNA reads TGTGCCACCAGTGATTTCGGGTCTTATGAGCAGTTCTTC. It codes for CATSDFGSYEQFF.

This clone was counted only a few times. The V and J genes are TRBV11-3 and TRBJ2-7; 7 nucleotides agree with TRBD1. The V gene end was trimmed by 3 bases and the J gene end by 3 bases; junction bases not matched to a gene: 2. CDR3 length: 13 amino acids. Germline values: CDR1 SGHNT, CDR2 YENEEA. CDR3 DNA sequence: TGTGCCAGCAGCTTCAGGACAGGCTACGAGCAGTACTTC. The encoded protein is CASSFRTGYEQYF.

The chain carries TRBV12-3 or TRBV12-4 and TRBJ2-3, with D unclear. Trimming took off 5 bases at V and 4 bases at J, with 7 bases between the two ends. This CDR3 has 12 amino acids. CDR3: CASSLLPDTQYF. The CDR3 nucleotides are TGTGCCAGCAGTCTCCTTCCAGATACGCAGTATTTT.

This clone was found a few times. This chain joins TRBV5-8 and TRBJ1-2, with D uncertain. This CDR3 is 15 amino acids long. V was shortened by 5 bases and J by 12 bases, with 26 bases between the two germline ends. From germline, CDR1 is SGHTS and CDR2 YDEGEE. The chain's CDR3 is CASRKRAAGNLGHTF. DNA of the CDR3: TGTGCCAGCAGGAAACGGGCCGCCGGGAACCTCGGCCACACCTTC. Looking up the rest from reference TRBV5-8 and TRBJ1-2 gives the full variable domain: EAGVTQSPTHLIKTRGQQATLRCSPISGHTSVYWYQQALGLGLQFLLWYDEGEERNRGNFPPRFSGRQFPNYSSELNVNALELEDSALYLCASRKRAAGNLGHTFGSGTRLTVV.

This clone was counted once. The CDR3 loop reads CASSRPSGVSYEQYF. In nucleotides, the CDR3 is TGTGCCAGCTCGAGACCTAGCGGGGTCTCCTACGAGCAGTACTTC. The rearrangement joins TRBV18 to TRBJ2-7, with 9 bases that match TRBD2. Germline values: CDR1 KGHSH, CDR2 LQKENI. The CDR3 spans 15 residues. V shed 6 bases, J shed 0 bases, and the junction held 6 bases outside the gene matches.

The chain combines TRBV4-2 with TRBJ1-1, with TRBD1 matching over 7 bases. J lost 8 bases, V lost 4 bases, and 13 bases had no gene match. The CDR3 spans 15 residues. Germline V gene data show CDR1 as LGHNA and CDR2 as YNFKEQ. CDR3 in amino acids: CASSRSTTLDREAFF. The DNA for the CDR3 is TGTGCCAGCAGCCGCAGTACGACATTGGACAGGGAAGCTTTCTTT.

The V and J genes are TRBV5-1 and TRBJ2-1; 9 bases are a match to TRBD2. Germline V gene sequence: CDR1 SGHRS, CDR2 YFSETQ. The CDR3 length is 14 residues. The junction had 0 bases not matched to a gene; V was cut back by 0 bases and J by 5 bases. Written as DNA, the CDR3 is TGCGCCAGCAGCTTGGGACTAGCGGACAATGAGCAGTTCTTC. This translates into CASSLGLADNEQFF. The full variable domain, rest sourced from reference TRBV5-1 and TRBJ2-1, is KAGVTQTPRYLIKTRGQQVTLSCSPISGHRSVSWYQQTPGQGLQFLFEYFSETQRNKGNFPGRFSGRQFSNSRSEMNVSTLELGDSALYLCASSLGLADNEQFFGPGTRLTVL.

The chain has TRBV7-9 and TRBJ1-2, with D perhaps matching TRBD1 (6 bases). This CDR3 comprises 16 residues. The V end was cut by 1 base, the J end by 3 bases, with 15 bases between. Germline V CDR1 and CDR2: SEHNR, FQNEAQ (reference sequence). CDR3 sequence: CASSLGTWTEDYGYTF. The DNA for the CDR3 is TGTGCCAGCAGCTTAGGGACTTGGACAGAAGACTATGGCTACACCTTC. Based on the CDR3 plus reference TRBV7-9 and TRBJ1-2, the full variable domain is DTGVSQNPRHKITKRGQNVTFRCDPISEHNRLYWYRQTLGQGPEFLTYFQNEAQLEKSRLLSDRFSAERPKGSFSTLEIQRTEQGDSAMYLCASSLGTWTEDYGYTFGSGTRLTVV.

The CDR3 DNA sequence: TGCGCCAGCAGCTTGTTACCCTACTCGAATGAAAAACTGTTTTTT. Its protein is CASSLLPYSNEKLFF. This chain joins TRBV5-1 and TRBJ1-4; D remains ambiguous. CDR1 and CDR2 (germline): SGHRS, YFSETQ. Trimming pared 1 base from V and 5 bases from J, leaving 12 bases between. The CDR3 runs 15 residues.

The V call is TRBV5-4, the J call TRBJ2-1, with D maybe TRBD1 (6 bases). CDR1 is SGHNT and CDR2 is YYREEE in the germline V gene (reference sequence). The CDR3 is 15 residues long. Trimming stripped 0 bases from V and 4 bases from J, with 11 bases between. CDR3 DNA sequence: TGTGCCAGCAGCTTGGTCGACAGGCCGTACAATGAGCAGTTCTTC. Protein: CASSLVDRPYNEQFF. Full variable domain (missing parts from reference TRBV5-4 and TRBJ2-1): ETGVTQSPTHLIKTRGQQVTLRCSSQSGHNTVSWYQQALGQGPQFIFQYYREEENGRGNFPPRFSGLQFPNYSSELNVNALELDDSALYLCASSLVDRPYNEQFFGPGTRLTVL.

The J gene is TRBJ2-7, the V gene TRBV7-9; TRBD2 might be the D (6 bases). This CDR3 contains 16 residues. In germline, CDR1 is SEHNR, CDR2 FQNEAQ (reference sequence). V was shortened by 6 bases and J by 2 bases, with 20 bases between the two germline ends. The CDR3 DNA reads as TGTGCCAGCAGTTCTATACTAGCCCGGGGGACCTACGAGCAGTACTTC. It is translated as CASSSILARGTYEQYF.

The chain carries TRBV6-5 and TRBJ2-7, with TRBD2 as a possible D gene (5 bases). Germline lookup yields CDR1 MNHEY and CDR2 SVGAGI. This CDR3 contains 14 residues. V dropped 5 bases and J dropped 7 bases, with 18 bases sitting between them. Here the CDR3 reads CASSPQVEVKEQYF. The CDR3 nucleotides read TGTGCCAGCAGTCCCCAGGTGGAGGTTAAGGAGCAGTACTTC.

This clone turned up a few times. The CDR3 is CASNPGGQGHWGTSTDTQYF. The CDR3 bases are TGTGCCAGCAACCCCGGAGGACAGGGTCATTGGGGGACTAGCACAGATACGCAGTATTTT. The rearrangement joins TRBV28 to TRBJ2-3, with TRBD1 identical over 8 bases. CDR1 and CDR2 from the germline V gene are MDHEN and SYDVKM. The length of the CDR3 is 20 residues. V shed 7 bases and J 0 bases; nucleotides not matched to a gene: 21.

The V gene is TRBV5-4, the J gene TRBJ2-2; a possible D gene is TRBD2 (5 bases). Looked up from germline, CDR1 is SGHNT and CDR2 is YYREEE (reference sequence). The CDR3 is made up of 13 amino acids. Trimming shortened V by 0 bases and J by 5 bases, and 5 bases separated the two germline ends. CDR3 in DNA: TGTGCCAGCAGCTTGGGCGGGACCGGGGAGCTGTTTTTT. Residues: CASSLGGTGELFF.

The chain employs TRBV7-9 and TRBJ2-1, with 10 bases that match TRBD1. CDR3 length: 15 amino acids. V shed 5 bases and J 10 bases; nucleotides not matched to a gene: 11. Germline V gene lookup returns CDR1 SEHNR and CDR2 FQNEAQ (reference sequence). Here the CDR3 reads CASSVPGTGATEQFF. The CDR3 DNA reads TGTGCCAGCAGCGTCCCCGGGACAGGGGCTACCGAGCAGTTCTTC.